The 13 T cell receptor beta chains in this list originate from one sample, sequenced in a study of cytomegalovirus exposure and HLA in healthy donors (dated by TCRdb to about 2017). Library preparation was by the immunoSEQ multiplex PCR assay. TCRdb obtained this table from immuneACCESS and retained in-frame rearrangements with V and J assigned. These tables miss some clones; where compared with another copy, unresolved V genes account for less than half of the shortfall, and the remainder is unexplained. The sample data list fewer than 250,000 clones, and roughly 91% of these were observed just once. Together, the top ten hold approximately 2% of the sample. The sample comprised PBMCs. These receptors came from a woman under 30 in good health and CMV-seropositive.

The chain is built from TRBV5-1 and TRBJ2-1, with 9 positions matching TRBD1. Germline V gene sequence: CDR1 SGHRS, CDR2 YFSETQ. The CDR3 is 15 amino acids. V dropped 0 bases and J dropped 6; count of bases not matched to a gene: 4. The CDR3: CASSLGQGGSNEQFF. In DNA form, the CDR3 reads TGCGCCAGCAGCTTGGGACAGGGGGGCTCCAATGAGCAGTTCTTC.

V and J are TRBV6-1 and TRBJ2-1; a possible D gene is TRBD1 (6 bases). The CDR3 runs to 10 residues. Deletions cut 8 bases from V and 14 bases from J, with 13 bases between. Germline V gene sequence: CDR1 MNHNS, CDR2 SASEGT. The DNA of the CDR3 is TGTGCCAGCGTGAACAGGGTGAAGTTCTTC. Translating gives CASVNRVKFF.

This rearrangement joins TRBV7-8 to TRBJ1-2; D might be TRBD1 (6 bases). The V gene lost 1 base and the J gene lost 8 bases, with 8 bases spanning the gap. The CDR3 totals 12 residues. The germline V gene encodes CDR1 SGHVS and CDR2 FQNEAQ. CDR3 residues: CASSLDRAGYTF. CDR3 bases: TGTGCCAGCAGCTTAGACAGGGCAGGCTACACCTTC. Combining the CDR3 with reference TRBV7-8 and TRBJ1-2 gives the whole variable domain GAGVSQSPRYKVAKRGQDVALRCDPISGHVSLFWYQQALGQGPEFLTYFQNEAQLDKSGLPSDRFFAERPEGSVSTLKIQRTQQEDSAVYLCASSLDRAGYTFGSGTRLTVV.

This rearrangement joins TRBV30 to TRBJ2-5; 9 bases are a match to TRBD1. This CDR3 contains 14 residues. The trim removed 3 bases at V and 7 bases at J, leaving 9 bases unmatched. CDR1 and CDR2 from the germline V gene are GTSNPN and SVGIG (reference sequence). The CDR3 DNA sequence: TGTGCCTGGAGGGGAACAGGGGGCTCTGGGACCCAGTACTTC. This sequence encodes CAWRGTGGSGTQYF.

The chain couples TRBV2 to TRBJ2-7; a possible D gene is TRBD2 (6 bases). The CDR3 loop spans 15 amino acids. From germline, CDR1 is SNHLY and CDR2 FYNNEI. V gave up 1 base and J gave up 1 base, with 11 bases separating them. The DNA of the CDR3 is TGTGCCAGCAGTGAAGATCTAGCGTCTTCCTACGAGCAGTACTTC. Amino acid sequence: CASSEDLASSYEQYF.

The chain carries TRBV6-5 and TRBJ1-1, with D maybe TRBD1 (5 bases). V shed 2 bases and J shed 1 base, with 5 bases lying between them. Germline CDR1 is MNHEY and CDR2 is SVGAGI. The CDR3 is 13 residues long. The CDR3 nucleotides are TGTGCCAGCAGTTACAGGGGGAACACTGAAGCTTTCTTT. It translates to CASSYRGNTEAFF.

V gene TRBV13 combines with J gene TRBJ1-4; D possibly corresponds to TRBD1 (6 bases). There are 15 residues in the CDR3. V lost 0 bases and J lost 8, with 13 bases in between. Germline assignment: CDR1 PRHDT and CDR2 FYEKMQ (reference sequence). CDR3: CASSLGLAGVEKLFF. CDR3 in DNA: TGTGCCAGCAGCTTAGGCCTGGCAGGGGTGGAAAAACTGTTTTTT.

The rearrangement uses TRBV2 and TRBJ2-7, with 8 nucleotides matching TRBD1. Germline V gene data show CDR1 as SNHLY and CDR2 as FYNNEI. The CDR3 contains 16 residues. Trimming at V came to 0 bases and at J to 3 bases, leaving 7 bases not matched to a gene. The CDR3 loop is CASSEAGTGISYEQYF. CDR3 bases: TGTGCCAGCAGTGAAGCCGGGACAGGCATTAGCTACGAGCAGTACTTC.

In this sample, this clone turned up a few times. The chain carries TRBV9 and TRBJ2-7, with D tentatively TRBD1 (6 bases). Germline values: CDR1 SGDLS, CDR2 YYNGEE. The CDR3 loop spans 13 amino acids. The V end lost 3 bases, the J end lost 1 base, and 8 bases lay between the germline ends. CDR3 in DNA: TGTGCCAGCAGCGGGGGGCGATCCTACGAGCAGTACTTC. Amino acids: CASSGGRSYEQYF.

This chain links TRBV25-1 with TRBJ2-2; maybe TRBD1 (5 bases). V lost 3 bases and J 3 bases, leaving 8 bases between the germline ends. The CDR3 has 14 amino acids. Germline-derived CDR1 and CDR2 are MGHDK and SYGVNS. CDR3 amino acids: CASSDTGYTGELFF. As DNA, the CDR3 is TGTGCCAGCAGTGACACAGGCTACACCGGGGAGCTGTTTTTT. The variable domain in full, with the rest retrieved from reference TRBV25-1 and TRBJ2-2, is EADIYQTPRYLVIGTGKKITLECSQTMGHDKMYWYQQDPGMELHLIHYSYGVNSTEKGDLSSESTVSRIRTEHFPLTLESARPSHTSQYLCASSDTGYTGELFFGEGSRLTVL.

This clone was seen just once. This chain uses TRBV28 with TRBJ2-7; 7 bases agree with TRBD1. J lost 2 bases, V lost 4 bases, and 8 bases had no gene match. CDR1 MDHEN and CDR2 SYDVKM come from the germline V gene. The CDR3 covers 15 residues. The CDR3 sequence: CASSSGGVVTYEQYF. For the CDR3, the DNA is TGTGCCAGCAGTTCAGGGGGAGTTGTAACCTACGAGCAGTACTTC.

This clone was seen once. This sequence joins TRBV11-2 and TRBJ2-6; tentative D call: TRBD1 (5 bases). This CDR3 has 15 amino acids. V dropped 3 bases and J dropped 2 bases, with 8 bases sitting between them. From germline, CDR1 is SGHAT and CDR2 FQNNGV. The CDR3 DNA is TGTGCCAGCAGCTTTAGGGGCGCTGGGGCCAACGTCCTGACTTTC. Protein sequence: CASSFRGAGANVLTF.

The gene calls are TRBV9 and TRBJ2-4; 9 nucleotides line up with TRBD2. CDR1 is SGDLS, CDR2 YYNGEE, per germline. This CDR3 contains 19 residues. V lost 4 bases and J lost 2; bases outside the gene matches: 16. CDR3 nucleotides: TGTGCCAGCAGCCCCCGGACTAGCGCCAGAACCGGGCCCAAAAACATTCAGTACTTC. Its protein is CASSPRTSARTGPKNIQYF. The complete variable domain, with remaining parts taken from reference TRBV9 and TRBJ2-4, reads DSGVTQTPKHLITATGQRVTLRCSPRSGDLSVYWYQQSLDQGLQFLIQYYNGEERAKGNILERFSAQQFPDLHSELNLSSLELGDSALYFCASSPRTSARTGPKNIQYFGAGTRLSVL.